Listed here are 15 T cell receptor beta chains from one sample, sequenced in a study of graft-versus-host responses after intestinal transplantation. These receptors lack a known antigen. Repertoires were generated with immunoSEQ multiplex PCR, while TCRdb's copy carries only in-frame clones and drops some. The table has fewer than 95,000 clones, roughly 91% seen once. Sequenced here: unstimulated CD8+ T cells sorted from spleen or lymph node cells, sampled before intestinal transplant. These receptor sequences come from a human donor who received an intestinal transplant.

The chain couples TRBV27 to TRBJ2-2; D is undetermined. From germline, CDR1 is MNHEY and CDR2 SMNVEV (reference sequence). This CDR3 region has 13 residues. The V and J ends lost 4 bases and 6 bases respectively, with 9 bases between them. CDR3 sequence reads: CASSSGEAGELFF. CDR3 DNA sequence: TGTGCCAGCAGTTCCGGAGAGGCCGGGGAGCTGTTTTTT.

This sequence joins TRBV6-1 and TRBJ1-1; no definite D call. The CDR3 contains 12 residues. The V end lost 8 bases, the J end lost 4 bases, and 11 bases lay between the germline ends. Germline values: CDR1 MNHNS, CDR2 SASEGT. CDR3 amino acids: CASPGIGTEAFF. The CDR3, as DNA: TGTGCCAGCCCAGGAATAGGCACTGAAGCTTTCTTT.

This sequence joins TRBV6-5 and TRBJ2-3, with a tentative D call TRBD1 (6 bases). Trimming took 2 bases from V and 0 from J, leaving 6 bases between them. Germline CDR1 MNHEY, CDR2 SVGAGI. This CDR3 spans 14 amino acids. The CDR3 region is CASSYGGSTDTQYF. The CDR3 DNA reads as TGTGCCAGCAGTTACGGGGGCAGCACAGATACGCAGTATTTT.

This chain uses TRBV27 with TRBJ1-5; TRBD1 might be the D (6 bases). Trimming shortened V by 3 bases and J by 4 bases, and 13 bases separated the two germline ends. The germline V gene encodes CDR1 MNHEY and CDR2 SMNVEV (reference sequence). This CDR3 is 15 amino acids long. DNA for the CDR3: TGTGCCAGCAGTTTGGGGGCAGGCGGGAATCAGCCCCAGCATTTT. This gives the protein CASSLGAGGNQPQHF.

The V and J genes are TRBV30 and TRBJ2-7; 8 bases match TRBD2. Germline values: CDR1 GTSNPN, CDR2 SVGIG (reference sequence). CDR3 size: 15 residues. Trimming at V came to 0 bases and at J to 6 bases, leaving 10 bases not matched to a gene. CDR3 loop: CAWSVGLAGLREQYF. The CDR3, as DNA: TGTGCCTGGAGTGTTGGGTTAGCGGGATTACGCGAGCAGTACTTC.

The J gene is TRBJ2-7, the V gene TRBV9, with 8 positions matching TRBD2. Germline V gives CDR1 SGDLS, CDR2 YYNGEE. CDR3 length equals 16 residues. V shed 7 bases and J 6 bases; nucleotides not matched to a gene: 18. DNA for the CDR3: TGTGCCAGCGGGGCGGGGGGCAATACGGGCGTTGGCGAGCAGTACTTC. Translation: CASGAGGNTGVGEQYF.

For the CDR3, the DNA is TGTGCCAGCAGCTCCCTACGAGTAGCGGGTTCATCCTACGAGCAGTACTTC. The encoded protein is CASSSLRVAGSSYEQYF. V is TRBV7-9 and J is TRBJ2-7, with 7 bases matching TRBD2. With V trimmed by 4 bases and J by 1 base, 13 bases remained unmatched. Germline-derived CDR1 and CDR2 are SEHNR and FQNEAQ (reference sequence). CDR3 length: 17 amino acids.

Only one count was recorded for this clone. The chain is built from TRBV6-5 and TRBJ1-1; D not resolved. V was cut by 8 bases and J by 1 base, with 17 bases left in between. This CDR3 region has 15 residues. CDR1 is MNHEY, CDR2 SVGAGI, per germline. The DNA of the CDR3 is TGTGCCAGCTCGACGAAGATAACAGCGAACACTGAAGCTTTCTTT. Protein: CASSTKITANTEAFF.

For the CDR3, the DNA is TGTGCCAGCAGCCCACAGGATTTAGACTATGGCTACACCTTC. It encodes CASSPQDLDYGYTF. The rearrangement links TRBV6-5 to TRBJ1-2; tentatively, D is TRBD1 (5 bases). V was trimmed by 6 bases and J by 3 bases, leaving 14 bases between them. The CDR3 consists of 14 residues. Germline lookup yields CDR1 MNHEY and CDR2 SVGAGI.

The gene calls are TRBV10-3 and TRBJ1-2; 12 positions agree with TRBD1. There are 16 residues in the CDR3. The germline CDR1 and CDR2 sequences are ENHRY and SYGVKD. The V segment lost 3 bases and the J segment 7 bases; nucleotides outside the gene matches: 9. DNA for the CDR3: TGTGCCATCAGTGAAAATCCGGGACAGGGGGCTGGTGGCTACACCTTC. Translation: CAISENPGQGAGGYTF.

The CDR3 loop is CASSFIGGQGSHEQYF. The CDR3 nucleotides are TGTGCCAGCAGTTTTATCGGGGGACAGGGTTCTCACGAGCAGTACTTC. This chain links TRBV27 with TRBJ2-7, with 9 bases lining up with TRBD1. Germline V gives CDR1 MNHEY, CDR2 SMNVEV (reference sequence). The CDR3 runs 16 residues. J gave up 5 bases and V 3 bases, and 11 bases lay outside the gene matches.

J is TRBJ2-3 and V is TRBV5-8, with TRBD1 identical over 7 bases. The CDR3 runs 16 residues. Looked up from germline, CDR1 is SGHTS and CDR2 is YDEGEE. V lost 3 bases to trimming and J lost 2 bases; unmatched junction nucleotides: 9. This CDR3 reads CASSSERDRATDTQYF. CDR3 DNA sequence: TGTGCCAGCAGCTCGGAACGGGACAGAGCCACAGATACGCAGTATTTT.

Here the CDR3 DNA reads TGCGCCAGCAGCGAGATACTAGCGGGAGTAGACAATGAGCAGTTCTTC. This translates into CASSEILAGVDNEQFF. The chain joins TRBV5-1 to TRBJ2-1; TRBD2 aligns across 11 bases. The J segment lost 5 bases and the V segment lost 4 bases, leaving 8 bases of the junction unmatched. CDR1 and CDR2 from the germline V gene are SGHRS and YFSETQ. The CDR3 consists of 16 residues.

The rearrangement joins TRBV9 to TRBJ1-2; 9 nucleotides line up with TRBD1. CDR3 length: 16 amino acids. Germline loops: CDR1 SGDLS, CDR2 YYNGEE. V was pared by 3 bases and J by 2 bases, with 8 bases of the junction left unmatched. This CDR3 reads CASSANRDRENYGYTF. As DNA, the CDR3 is TGTGCCAGCAGCGCCAATCGGGACAGGGAAAACTATGGCTACACCTTC.

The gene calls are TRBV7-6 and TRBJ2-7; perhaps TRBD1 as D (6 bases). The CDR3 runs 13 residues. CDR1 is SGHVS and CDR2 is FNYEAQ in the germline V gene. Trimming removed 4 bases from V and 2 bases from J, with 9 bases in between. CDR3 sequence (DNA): TGTGCCAGCAGCTCGGACAGCGCCTACGAGCAGTACTTC. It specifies CASSSDSAYEQYF.